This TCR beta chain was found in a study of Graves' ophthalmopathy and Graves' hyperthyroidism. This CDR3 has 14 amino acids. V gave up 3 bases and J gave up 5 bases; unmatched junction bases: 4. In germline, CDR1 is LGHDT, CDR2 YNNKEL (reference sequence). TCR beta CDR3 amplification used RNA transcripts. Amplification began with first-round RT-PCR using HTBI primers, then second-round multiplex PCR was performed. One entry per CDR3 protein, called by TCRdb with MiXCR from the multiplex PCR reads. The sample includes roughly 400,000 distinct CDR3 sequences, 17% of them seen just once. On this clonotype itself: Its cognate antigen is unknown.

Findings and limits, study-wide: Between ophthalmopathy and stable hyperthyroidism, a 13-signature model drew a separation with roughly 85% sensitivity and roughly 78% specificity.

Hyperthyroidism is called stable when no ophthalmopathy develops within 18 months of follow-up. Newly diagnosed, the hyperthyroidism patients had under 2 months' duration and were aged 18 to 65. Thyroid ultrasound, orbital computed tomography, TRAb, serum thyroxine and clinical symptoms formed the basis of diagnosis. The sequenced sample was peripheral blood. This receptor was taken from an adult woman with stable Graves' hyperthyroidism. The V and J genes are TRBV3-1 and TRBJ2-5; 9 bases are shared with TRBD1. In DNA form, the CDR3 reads TGTGCCAGCAGCCATAGCGACAGGGGGGAGACCCAGTACTTC. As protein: CASSHSDRGETQYF.